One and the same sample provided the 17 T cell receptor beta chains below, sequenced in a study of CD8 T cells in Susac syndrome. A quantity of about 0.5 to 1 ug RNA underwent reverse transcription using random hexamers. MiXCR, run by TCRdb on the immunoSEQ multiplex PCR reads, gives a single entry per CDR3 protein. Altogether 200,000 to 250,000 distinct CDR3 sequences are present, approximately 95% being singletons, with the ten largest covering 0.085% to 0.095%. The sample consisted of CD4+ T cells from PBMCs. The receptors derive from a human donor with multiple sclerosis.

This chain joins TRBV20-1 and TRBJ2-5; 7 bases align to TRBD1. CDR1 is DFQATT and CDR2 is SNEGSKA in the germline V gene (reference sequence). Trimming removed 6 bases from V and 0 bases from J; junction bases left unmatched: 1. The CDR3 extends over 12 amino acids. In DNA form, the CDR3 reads TGCAGTGCGGGACAGTACCAAGAGACCCAGTACTTC. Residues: CSAGQYQETQYF.

CDR3 loop: CSVGRATDTQYF. DNA of the CDR3: TGCAGCGTTGGACGTGCGACAGATACGCAGTATTTT. This sequence joins TRBV29-1 and TRBJ2-3, with D unresolved. Trimming left V 4 bases short and J 3 bases short, with 8 bases between. CDR1 SQVTM and CDR2 ANQGSEA come from the germline V gene. The CDR3 loop spans 12 amino acids.

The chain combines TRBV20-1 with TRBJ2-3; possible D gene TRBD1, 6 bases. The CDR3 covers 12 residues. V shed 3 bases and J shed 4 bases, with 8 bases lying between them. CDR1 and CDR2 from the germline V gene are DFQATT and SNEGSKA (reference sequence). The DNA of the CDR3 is TGCAGTGCTAGGCAGGGGCCAGATACGCAGTATTTT. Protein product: CSARQGPDTQYF.

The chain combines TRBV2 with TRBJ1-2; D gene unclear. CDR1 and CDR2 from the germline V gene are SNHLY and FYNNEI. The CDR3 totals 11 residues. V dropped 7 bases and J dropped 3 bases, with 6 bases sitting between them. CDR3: CASTEDYGYTF. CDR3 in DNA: TGTGCCAGCACAGAGGACTATGGCTACACCTTC. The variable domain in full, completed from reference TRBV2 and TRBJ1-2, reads EPEVTQTPSHQVTQMGQEVILRCVPISNHLYFYWYRQILGQKVEFLVSFYNNEISEKSEIFDDQFSVERPDGSNFTLKIRSTKLEDSAMYFCASTEDYGYTFGSGTRLTVV.

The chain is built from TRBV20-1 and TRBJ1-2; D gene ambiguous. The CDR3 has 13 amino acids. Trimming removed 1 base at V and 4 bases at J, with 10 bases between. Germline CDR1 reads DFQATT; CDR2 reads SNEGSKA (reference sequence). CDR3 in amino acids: CSARAGPAYGYTF. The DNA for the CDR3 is TGCAGTGCTAGAGCCGGGCCCGCCTATGGCTACACCTTC.

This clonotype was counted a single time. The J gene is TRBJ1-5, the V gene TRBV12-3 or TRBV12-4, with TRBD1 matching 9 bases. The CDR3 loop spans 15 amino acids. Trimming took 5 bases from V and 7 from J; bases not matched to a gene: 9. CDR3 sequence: CASSLNRGRRQPQHF. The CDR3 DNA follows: TGTGCCAGCAGTCTCAACAGGGGGCGCCGGCAGCCCCAGCATTTT.

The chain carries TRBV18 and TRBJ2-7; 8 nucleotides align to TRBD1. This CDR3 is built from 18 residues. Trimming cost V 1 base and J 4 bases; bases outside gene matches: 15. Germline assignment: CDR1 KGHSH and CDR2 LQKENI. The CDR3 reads CASSPLTGSGQGLYEQYF. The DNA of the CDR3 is TGTGCCAGCTCACCACTTACAGGGTCCGGACAGGGTCTGTACGAGCAGTACTTC.

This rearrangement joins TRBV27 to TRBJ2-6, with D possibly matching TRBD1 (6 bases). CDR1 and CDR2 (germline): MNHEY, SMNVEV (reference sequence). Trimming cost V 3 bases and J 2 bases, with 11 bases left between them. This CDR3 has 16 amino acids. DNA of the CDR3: TGTGCCAGCAGTTTGACTACAGGGACTGGGGCCAACGTCCTGACTTTC. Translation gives CASSLTTGTGANVLTF.

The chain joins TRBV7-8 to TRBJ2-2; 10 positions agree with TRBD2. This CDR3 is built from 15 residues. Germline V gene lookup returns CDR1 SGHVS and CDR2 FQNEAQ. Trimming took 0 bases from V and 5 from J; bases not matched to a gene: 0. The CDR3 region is CASSLATSGTGELFF. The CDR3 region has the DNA TGTGCCAGCAGCTTAGCGACTAGCGGGACCGGGGAGCTGTTTTTT.

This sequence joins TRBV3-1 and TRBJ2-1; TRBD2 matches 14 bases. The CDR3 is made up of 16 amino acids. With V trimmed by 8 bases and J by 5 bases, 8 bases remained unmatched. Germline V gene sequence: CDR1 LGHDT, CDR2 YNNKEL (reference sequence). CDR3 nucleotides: TGTGCCAGCTCAGGACTAGCGGGAGGCGACAACAATGAGCAGTTCTTC. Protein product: CASSGLAGGDNNEQFF.

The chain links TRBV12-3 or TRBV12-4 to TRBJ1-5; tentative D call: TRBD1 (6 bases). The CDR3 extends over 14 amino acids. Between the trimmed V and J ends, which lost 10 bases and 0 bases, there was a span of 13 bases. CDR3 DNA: TGTGCCATCACCCGGGGGCTTAGCAATCAGCCCCAGCATTTT. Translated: CAITRGLSNQPQHF.

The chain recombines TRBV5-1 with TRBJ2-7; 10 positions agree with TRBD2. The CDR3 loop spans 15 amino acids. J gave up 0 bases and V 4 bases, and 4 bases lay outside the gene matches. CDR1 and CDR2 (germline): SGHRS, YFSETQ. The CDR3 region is CASSLGLADSYEQYF. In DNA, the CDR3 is TGCGCCAGCAGCCTCGGACTAGCGGACTCCTACGAGCAGTACTTC.

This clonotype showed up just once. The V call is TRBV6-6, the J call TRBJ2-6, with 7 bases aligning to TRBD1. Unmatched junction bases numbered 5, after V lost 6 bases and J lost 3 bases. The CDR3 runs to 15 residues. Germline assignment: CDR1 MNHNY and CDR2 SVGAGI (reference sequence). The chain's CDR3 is CASRADRVGANVLTF. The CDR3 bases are TGTGCCAGCAGAGCCGACAGGGTTGGGGCCAACGTCCTGACTTTC.

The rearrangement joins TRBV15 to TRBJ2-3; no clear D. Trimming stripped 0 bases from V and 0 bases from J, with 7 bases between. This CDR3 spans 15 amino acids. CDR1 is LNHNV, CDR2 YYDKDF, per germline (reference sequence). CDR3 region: CATSRDSGSTDTQYF. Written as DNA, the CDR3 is TGTGCCACCAGCAGAGACTCTGGGAGCACAGATACGCAGTATTTT. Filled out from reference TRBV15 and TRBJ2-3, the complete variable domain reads DAMVIQNPRYQVTQFGKPVTLSCSQTLNHNVMYWYQQKSSQAPKLLFHYYDKDFNNEADTPDNFQSRRPNTSFCFLDIRSPGLGDTAMYLCATSRDSGSTDTQYFGPGTRLTVL.

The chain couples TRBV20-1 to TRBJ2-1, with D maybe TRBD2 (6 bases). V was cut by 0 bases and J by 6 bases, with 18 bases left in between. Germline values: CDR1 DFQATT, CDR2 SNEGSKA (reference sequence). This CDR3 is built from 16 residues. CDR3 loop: CSAREIGNGRGNEQFF. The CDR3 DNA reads TGCAGTGCTAGAGAGATAGGGAACGGGAGAGGCAATGAGCAGTTCTTC.

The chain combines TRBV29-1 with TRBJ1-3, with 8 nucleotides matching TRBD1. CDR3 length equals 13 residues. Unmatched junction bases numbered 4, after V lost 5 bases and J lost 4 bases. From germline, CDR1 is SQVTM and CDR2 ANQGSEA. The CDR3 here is CSVWTGTGNTIYF. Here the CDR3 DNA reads TGCAGCGTTTGGACAGGGACAGGAAACACCATATATTTT.

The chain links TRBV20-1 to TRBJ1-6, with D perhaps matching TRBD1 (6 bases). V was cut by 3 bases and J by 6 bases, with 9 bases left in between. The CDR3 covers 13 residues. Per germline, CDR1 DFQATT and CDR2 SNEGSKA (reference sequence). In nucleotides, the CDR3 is TGCAGTGCTAGTTCAGGGGTTAATTCACCCCTCCACTTT. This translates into CSASSGVNSPLHF.